These 10 T cell receptor beta chains originate from one sample sequenced in a study of Graves' ophthalmopathy and Graves' hyperthyroidism (dated by TCRdb to the late 2010s). The listed sequencing device is Illumina HiSeq 2000. TCR beta CDR3 regions were amplified from RNA transcripts for repertoire sequencing. HTBI primers and the Qiagen OneStep RT-PCR kit were used in a first-round RT-PCR, which was followed by a second-round multiplex PCR, size selection and purification. Clones were called with MiXCR by TCRdb after fastp trimmed the public reads at Q25, and only in-frame beta chains were retained. Rows are combined by CDR3 protein, so each entry shows the most common genes and DNA. Counted in this sample were about 340,000 distinct CDR3 sequences; about 17% of them appeared once. Roughly an eighth of the sample rests with the top ten. The sequenced sample consisted of peripheral blood. These receptor sequences come from an adult man with Graves' ophthalmopathy.

Many counts were recorded for this clonotype. V is TRBV6-5 and J is TRBJ2-5; 12 bases are a match to TRBD1. J was trimmed by 5 bases and V by 0 bases; bases with no gene match: 7. Germline loops: CDR1 MNHEY, CDR2 SVGAGI. The CDR3 is 17 amino acids. CDR3 region: CASSYSEGTGGRETQYF. The CDR3 DNA sequence: TGTGCCAGCAGTTACTCCGAGGGGACAGGGGGCCGGGAGACCCAGTACTTC.

This clonotype was recorded at least ten times. This could be a read error, since a much larger clone is one nucleotide away. The chain links TRBV7-3 to TRBJ2-2; D may be TRBD1 (5 bases). This CDR3 spans 14 amino acids. Germline V lookup: CDR1 SGHTA, CDR2 FQGTGA. The V end was cut by 2 bases, the J end by 4 bases, with 8 bases between. CDR3 residues: CASSLARVTGELFF. The DNA for the CDR3 is TGTGCCAGCAGCTTAGCCAGGGTCACCGGGGAGCTGTTTTTT.

In its sample, this clonotype was seen many times. V and J are TRBV5-1 and TRBJ2-7; no clear D. The CDR3 spans 14 residues. The V end was cut by 0 bases, the J end by 4 bases, with 11 bases between. Germline V lookup: CDR1 SGHRS, CDR2 YFSETQ. The CDR3 protein is CASSLELHPYEQYF. In DNA, the CDR3 is TGCGCCAGCAGCTTGGAATTACACCCTTACGAGCAGTACTTC.

The chain combines TRBV2 with TRBJ1-2; D is possibly TRBD1 (6 bases). The CDR3 is 15 amino acids. Germline V gene sequence: CDR1 SNHLY, CDR2 FYNNEI. The germline V and J ends were trimmed by 2 bases and 2 bases, with 12 bases remaining between them. The CDR3 DNA follows: TGTGCCAGCAGTGAAATGGGGGCTTTGAACTATGGCTACACCTTC. This translates into CASSEMGALNYGYTF.

This clonotype was seen ten or more times. The chain has TRBV24-1 and TRBJ1-3; D not resolved. The CDR3 has 12 amino acids. The ends were cut back, 9 bases at V and 0 bases at J, with 5 bases in the middle. The germline CDR1 and CDR2 sequences are KGHDR and SFDVKD. In nucleotides, the CDR3 is TGTGCCACCGAAGGCTCTGGAAACACCATATATTTT. Encoded protein: CATEGSGNTIYF.

A remark on this clonotype: This may come from a read error, since a much larger clone is one base off. The rearrangement links TRBV9 to TRBJ2-7; TRBD2 matches at 7 bases. CDR1 and CDR2 from the germline V gene are SGDLS and YYNGEE. CDR3 size: 15 residues. CDR3 sequence: CVSSPTAAGSLEQYF. The DNA of the CDR3 is TGTGTCAGCAGCCCAACGGCAGCGGGATCACTCGAGCAGTACTTC.

At least ten counts were recorded for this clonotype. J is TRBJ1-2 and V is TRBV12-3 or TRBV12-4; D not certain. This CDR3 has 16 amino acids. V dropped 1 base and J dropped 4 bases, with 16 bases sitting between them. In nucleotides, the CDR3 is TGTGCCAGCAGTTTAGTATCGGCTTCCTTCCCCTATGGCTACACCTTC. This codes for CASSLVSASFPYGYTF.

The chain recombines TRBV27 with TRBJ1-5; D unclear. V lost 5 bases, J lost 4 bases, and 15 bases lay in between. From germline, CDR1 is MNHEY and CDR2 SMNVEV (reference sequence). This CDR3 region has 15 residues. CDR3 sequence (DNA): TGTGCCAGCAGTGATTCCCCCCCAGGAAATCAGCCCCAGCATTTT. Its translation: CASSDSPPGNQPQHF.

This clonotype was seen repeatedly, ten times or more. The chain joins TRBV19 to TRBJ1-1; no firm D call. CDR1 and CDR2 (germline): LNHDA, SQIVND (reference sequence). The CDR3 has 11 amino acids. The ends were cut back, 7 bases at V and 0 bases at J, with 3 bases in the middle. The CDR3 DNA reads TGTGCCAGTACAGTGAACACTGAAGCTTTCTTT. Encoded protein: CASTVNTEAFF.

This clonotype was counted many times. This sequence joins TRBV5-5 and TRBJ1-2; D gene uncertain. The germline V gene has CDR1 SGHKS and CDR2 YYEKEE (reference sequence). CDR3 length equals 14 residues. With 4 bases removed from V and 2 bases from J, the gap between germline ends came to 12 bases. Here the CDR3 reads CASSQEQRNYGYTF. The CDR3 bases are TGTGCCAGCAGCCAAGAACAGAGAAACTATGGCTACACCTTC.